The 27 T cell receptor beta chains below were found in one sample sequenced in a study of metastatic and nonmetastatic thyroid tumors. Each patient came to thyroid surgery without any prior treatment (of any kind). From the PCR reads, TCRdb re-called clones with MiXCR. This table has about 40,000 clones, about 17% appearing once. The specimen was blood. The receptors were sampled from a female donor with papillary thyroid cancer or a benign thyroid nodule (not recorded which). Some clones in this sample may be carry-over from other donors' samples.

This clone showed up many times. V and J are TRBV11-2 and TRBJ2-2, with D perhaps matching TRBD1 or TRBD2 (5 bases each). V lost 3 bases and J 0 bases, leaving 11 bases between the germline ends. This CDR3 has 16 residues. Germline CDR1 is SGHAT and CDR2 is FQNNGV. The DNA of the CDR3 is TGTGCCAGCAGCTTTAGGGGAGTCGCGAACACCGGGGAGCTGTTTTTT. This sequence encodes CASSFRGVANTGELFF.

Notes on this clone: At one of its ends the junction is not consistent with the germline gene, which may arise from a read error. J is TRBJ2-7 and V is TRBV11-2, with D uncertain. This CDR3 spans 12 amino acids. Germline assignment: CDR1 SGHAT and CDR2 FQNNGV. Here the CDR3 reads CASSLAWYEHCF. Written as DNA, the CDR3 is TGTGCCAGCAGCTTAGCCTGGTACGAGCATTGCTTC.

By share, this clone counts as medium-sized. This sequence joins TRBV6-1 and TRBJ1-1, with 9 bases identical to TRBD1. This CDR3 spans 14 amino acids. The germline V gene encodes CDR1 MNHNS and CDR2 SASEGT. The V gene end was trimmed by 4 bases and the J gene end by 3 bases; junction bases not matched to a gene: 3. The CDR3 reads CASSVQGADTEAFF. Written as DNA, the CDR3 is TGTGCCAGCAGTGTACAGGGGGCCGACACTGAAGCTTTCTTT.

Details on this clone: This may be a read error, as it is one base from a much larger clone. The V call is TRBV9, the J call TRBJ2-5; a weak D match, TRBD1 (6 bases). Trimming cost V 4 bases and J 5 bases, with 24 bases left between them. The germline V gene encodes CDR1 SGDLS and CDR2 YYNGEE. The CDR3 has 17 amino acids. The CDR3 DNA sequence: TGTGCCAGCAGCCCAACGGTACAGGGAAAGATAGGCGAGACCCAGTACTTC. This codes for CASSPTVQGKIGETQYF.

This clone has at least ten counts. V is TRBV9 and J is TRBJ2-7; D gene ambiguous. CDR3 length equals 13 residues. CDR1 and CDR2 from the germline V gene are SGDLS and YYNGEE. V lost 1 base, J lost 0 bases, and 5 bases lay in between. The CDR3 DNA reads as TGTGCCAGCAGCGTACAGGACTCCTACGAGCAGTACTTC. Encoded protein: CASSVQDSYEQYF.

This clone was seen repeatedly, ten times or more. The chain recombines TRBV4-1 with TRBJ1-2; no firm D call. The germline gives CDR1 MGHRA, CDR2 YSYEKL. This CDR3 has 16 residues. Trimming took 4 bases from V and 1 from J, leaving 16 bases between them. CDR3 coding DNA: TGCGCCAGCAGCCCAGCCATTACGGAGATTAACTATGGCTACACCTTC. Its protein is CASSPAITEINYGYTF.

The gene calls are TRBV6-1 and TRBJ2-7; 7 bases align to TRBD1. The ends lost 6 bases at V and 4 bases at J; junction bases unmatched: 6. The CDR3 consists of 13 residues. Germline loops: CDR1 MNHNS, CDR2 SASEGT. The CDR3 DNA follows: TGTGCCAGCAGCGGTACAGGGGTGTACGAGCAGTACTTC. Translating it yields CASSGTGVYEQYF.

There are many counts of this clone. This chain joins TRBV6-4 and TRBJ1-2; 9 nucleotides agree with TRBD1. With 4 bases clipped from V and 10 bases from J, the junction kept 7 bases outside the gene matches. CDR3 length: 13 amino acids. CDR1 MRHNA and CDR2 SNTAGT come from the germline V gene. CDR3: CASSAGTGSVYTF. The CDR3 bases are TGTGCCAGCAGTGCCGGGACAGGGTCTGTCTACACCTTC.

This clone was counted ten times or more. V and J are TRBV18 and TRBJ1-4; tentatively, D is TRBD1 (6 bases). The CDR3 runs 13 residues. V lost 0 bases to trimming and J lost 11 bases, with 10 bases between them. Germline V gene data show CDR1 as KGHSH and CDR2 as LQKENI. In DNA form, the CDR3 reads TGTGCCAGCTCACCACCAGGGGGGAGGAAACTGTTTTTT. This codes for CASSPPGGRKLFF.

In its sample, this clone was seen many times. CDR3: CASSRTGVKHF. The CDR3 region has the DNA TGTGCCAGCAGCCGAACGGGGGTAAAGCATTTT. V is TRBV12-3 or TRBV12-4 and J is TRBJ1-5; tentatively, D is TRBD1 (5 bases). Trimming left V 6 bases short and J 14 bases short, with 14 bases between. The CDR3 has 11 residues.

The count of this clone is one. This chain links TRBV5-1 with TRBJ2-7; 9 bases are a match to TRBD1. The CDR3 has 17 amino acids. Germline lookup yields CDR1 SGHRS and CDR2 YFSETQ. The junction had 15 bases not matched to a gene; V was cut back by 2 bases and J by 6 bases. The CDR3 DNA reads TGCGCCAGCAGCTTTCCTGGGACAGGGTATGAGAGGGTCGAGCAGTACTTC. Translated: CASSFPGTGYERVEQYF.

About this clone itself: A junction end diverges from the germline sequence, so it may reflect a read error. V is TRBV11-3 and J is TRBJ2-7, with 9 bases aligning to TRBD2. This CDR3 has 14 amino acids. Germline values: CDR1 SGHNT, CDR2 YENEEA. The CDR3 loop is CASSPTSGSYEHYF. CDR3 DNA: TGTGCCAGCAGCCCGACTAGCGGCTCCTACGAGCATTACTTC.

At least ten counts were recorded for this clone. The rearrangement uses TRBV12-3 or TRBV12-4 and TRBJ1-3; D call uncertain. CDR3 size: 12 residues. The germline V and J ends were trimmed by 5 bases and 1 base, with 3 bases remaining between them. DNA of the CDR3: TGTGCCAGCAGTACGTCTGGAAACACCATATATTTT. Translating it yields CASSTSGNTIYF.

This clone was counted at least ten times. The V call is TRBV9, the J call TRBJ1-1; a weak D match, TRBD1 (5 bases). The germline V gene has CDR1 SGDLS and CDR2 YYNGEE. This CDR3 is 15 amino acids long. Trimming stripped 0 bases from V and 5 bases from J, with 14 bases between. Written as DNA, the CDR3 is TGTGCCAGCAGCGTAGTGTCAGGGCGGTATACTGAAGCTTTCTTT. Translating gives CASSVVSGRYTEAFF.

This clone was seen ten or more times. The V call is TRBV9, the J call TRBJ2-1; 11 bases line up with TRBD2. The germline gives CDR1 SGDLS, CDR2 YYNGEE. The V segment lost 0 bases and the J segment 8 bases; nucleotides outside the gene matches: 13. This CDR3 has 18 residues. The CDR3: CASSVVGLAGGQRHEQFF. The CDR3, as DNA: TGTGCCAGCAGCGTAGTCGGCCTAGCGGGGGGCCAACGACATGAGCAGTTCTTC.

On this clone: Relative to the germline gene, one junction end is altered; a read error may explain this. V gene TRBV10-3 combines with J gene TRBJ1-1, with D possibly matching TRBD1 (5 bases). The germline CDR1 and CDR2 sequences are ENHRY and SYGVKD. The CDR3 contains 13 residues. The CDR3 loop reads CSIRGGVNTEAFF. Written as DNA, the CDR3 is TGTTCCATCCGGGGGGGTGTCAACACTGAAGCTTTCTTT.

This clone was seen just once. V gene TRBV30 combines with J gene TRBJ1-1; 10 bases agree with TRBD1. V lost 0 bases and J lost 4; bases outside the gene matches: 2. This CDR3 contains 14 residues. The germline CDR1 and CDR2 sequences are GTSNPN and SVGIG (reference sequence). This chain's CDR3 is CAWSVTGGGTEAFF. CDR3 coding DNA: TGTGCCTGGAGTGTGACAGGGGGCGGCACTGAAGCTTTCTTT.

This clone has a count of ten or more. This may arise from a read error, as a much more abundant clone is one base away. The chain is built from TRBV11-2 and TRBJ2-3; TRBD2 agrees at 13 bases. The germline V gene encodes CDR1 SGHAT and CDR2 FQNNGV. The V segment lost 5 bases and the J segment 4 bases; nucleotides outside the gene matches: 6. The CDR3 runs 16 residues. CDR3 residues: CASSKTSGGSADTQYF. The CDR3 region has the DNA TGTGCCAGCAGCAAGACTAGCGGGGGGTCCGCAGATACGCAGTATTTT.

This clone occurred many times. The V call is TRBV27, the J call TRBJ1-2; 8 bases match TRBD1. J lost 4 bases, V lost 6 bases, and 4 bases had no gene match. The germline CDR1 and CDR2 sequences are MNHEY and SMNVEV (reference sequence). The CDR3 runs to 13 residues. The CDR3: CASRPDRAYGYTF. The CDR3 DNA sequence: TGTGCCAGCAGACCGGACAGGGCCTATGGCTACACCTTC.

This clone occurred a few times. The genes are TRBV15 and TRBJ2-1, with 7 nucleotides matching TRBD2. With V trimmed by 1 base and J by 0 bases, 6 bases remained unmatched. Germline V gene lookup returns CDR1 LNHNV and CDR2 YYDKDF (reference sequence). This CDR3 spans 17 amino acids. The CDR3 sequence: CATSRARGGGSYNEQFF. In nucleotides, the CDR3 is TGTGCCACCAGCAGAGCCCGCGGGGGTGGCTCCTACAATGAGCAGTTCTTC.

The V call is TRBV2, the J call TRBJ1-2; possibly TRBD1 for D (6 bases). V lost 1 base and J 3 bases, leaving 15 bases between the germline ends. The CDR3 is 16 amino acids. CDR1 is SNHLY and CDR2 is FYNNEI in the germline V gene. The CDR3 here is CASSEGGGPTYYGYTF. DNA of the CDR3: TGTGCCAGCAGTGAAGGCGGGGGCCCAACTTACTATGGCTACACCTTC.

This clone has ten or more counts. V usage is TRBV5-1 and J usage is TRBJ2-1, with TRBD2 matching over 9 bases. Trimming cost V 4 bases and J 3 bases; bases outside gene matches: 5. The V gene's germline CDR1 is SGHRS and CDR2 YFSETQ. CDR3 length: 15 amino acids. Written as DNA, the CDR3 is TGCGCCAGCAGCGCCGGACTAGCGATCTACAATGAGCAGTTCTTC. This encodes CASSAGLAIYNEQFF.

There are many counts of this clone. The genes are TRBV3-1 and TRBJ1-6; TRBD1 aligns across 8 bases. CDR1 and CDR2 from the germline V gene are LGHDT and YNNKEL (reference sequence). Trimming at V came to 5 bases and at J to 6 bases, leaving 0 bases not matched to a gene. The CDR3 runs to 13 residues. The CDR3 protein is CASSDRGNSPLHF. CDR3 DNA sequence: TGTGCCAGCAGCGACAGGGGTAATTCACCCCTCCACTTT.

This clone occurred many times. V and J are TRBV5-6 and TRBJ2-7; the match to TRBD2 covers 7 bases. Trimming removed 0 bases from V and 9 bases from J; junction bases left unmatched: 9. The CDR3 extends over 14 amino acids. CDR1 and CDR2 (germline): SGHDT, YYEEEE. The CDR3 region is CASSLGLAREVQYF. CDR3 nucleotide sequence: TGTGCCAGCAGCTTGGGACTAGCTCGGGAGGTGCAGTACTTC.

In regard to this clone: The germline gene is not matched at one end of the junction; a read error may be the cause. The V gene is TRBV9, the J gene TRBJ2-1, with 10 bases identical to TRBD2. The V gene's germline CDR1 is SGDLS and CDR2 YYNGEE. The CDR3 loop spans 18 amino acids. In DNA, the CDR3 is TGTGCCAGCAGCTATGAGTCTAGCGGGGGCCTCCGAGGGAATGAGCATTTCTTC. This gives the protein CASSYESSGGLRGNEHFF.

Of note for this clone: Sequence at one end of the junction differs from germline and may be a read error. V usage is TRBV6-7 and J usage is TRBJ1-6; D possibly corresponds to TRBD1 (6 bases). TRBV6-7 belongs to the ORF category, with a function that is uncertain. CDR3 size: 18 residues. In DNA, the CDR3 is TGTGCCAGCACTTACCACCGTGGGGGGCAGGCTATTTGCTCACCCCTCCACTTT. Amino acid sequence: CASTYHRGGQAICSPLHF.

This clone was seen repeatedly, ten times or more. This sequence joins TRBV2 and TRBJ1-3; TRBD1 aligns across 8 bases. The CDR3 spans 15 residues. V lost 8 bases to trimming and J lost 1 base; unmatched junction nucleotides: 7. CDR1 is SNHLY and CDR2 is FYNNEI in the germline V gene. CDR3 residues: CASVRDRTSGNTIYF. The CDR3 DNA follows: TGTGCCAGCGTACGGGACAGGACTTCTGGAAACACCATATATTTT.